This TCR beta chain was recovered during a study of OX40 agonist ivuxolimab in advanced cancers. Study as a whole: Patients in dose escalation had liver, melanoma, kidney or head and neck cancers.

Whole-study results and caveats: On average, CD8+ T cells showed a greater number of expanded clones than CD4+. The study observed clonal expansion of CD4+ and CD8+ blood T cells by week 6 at 0.1 to 3.0 mg/kg.

The data were produced by immunoSEQ multiplex PCR, yet TCRdb's version contains in-frame clones alone and is incomplete. The table shows 30,000 to 45,000 clones, with 82% occurring only once. CDR1 and CDR2 (germline): SGDLS, YYNGEE. This CDR3 contains 15 residues. V was pared by 0 bases and J by 5 bases, with 12 bases between. About this clone: What it binds is unknown.

The sequence derives from an adult with an advanced solid tumor such as melanoma, head and neck, liver or kidney cancer. Sample: CD4+ or CD8+ T cells sorted from blood, taken in a trial of the OX40 agonist ivuxolimab. The rearrangement joins TRBV9 to TRBJ1-5; D is uncertain. The CDR3 protein is CASSVEGLRDQPQHF. CDR3 bases: TGTGCCAGCAGCGTAGAAGGGTTACGGGATCAGCCCCAGCATTTT.